This T cell receptor (beta chain) originates from a study of fetal regulatory T cell absence and autoimmunity. Broader study findings: Pancreas TCRs were oligoclonally enriched versus cord blood, some clones over 85-fold. Antigen-driven pancreatic autoimmunity before birth in IPEX was inferred from oligoclonal enrichment.

CDR1 is SGHRS, CDR2 YFSETQ, per germline. V lost 4 bases, J lost 0 bases, and 12 bases lay in between. The CDR3 is 15 amino acids. Some clones are missing from TCRdb's copy, which holds only in-frame ones; the method was immunoSEQ multiplex PCR. The sample has 85,000 to 100,000 clones, around 72% seen once. This clone has more than one count but fewer than ten. Its antigen is still unknown. This rearrangement joins TRBV5-1 to TRBJ2-3; weak D call: TRBD2 (5 bases). The TCR comes from a male donor with IPEX syndrome. Input material: pancreas tissue. CDR3 in amino acids: CASSPIRTSTDTQYF. The CDR3 coding sequence is TGCGCCAGCAGCCCAATCCGGACTAGCACAGATACGCAGTATTTT. The variable domain in full, completed from reference TRBV5-1 and TRBJ2-3, reads KAGVTQTPRYLIKTRGQQVTLSCSPISGHRSVSWYQQTPGQGLQFLFEYFSETQRNKGNFPGRFSGRQFSNSRSEMNVSTLELGDSALYLCASSPIRTSTDTQYFGPGTRLTVL.